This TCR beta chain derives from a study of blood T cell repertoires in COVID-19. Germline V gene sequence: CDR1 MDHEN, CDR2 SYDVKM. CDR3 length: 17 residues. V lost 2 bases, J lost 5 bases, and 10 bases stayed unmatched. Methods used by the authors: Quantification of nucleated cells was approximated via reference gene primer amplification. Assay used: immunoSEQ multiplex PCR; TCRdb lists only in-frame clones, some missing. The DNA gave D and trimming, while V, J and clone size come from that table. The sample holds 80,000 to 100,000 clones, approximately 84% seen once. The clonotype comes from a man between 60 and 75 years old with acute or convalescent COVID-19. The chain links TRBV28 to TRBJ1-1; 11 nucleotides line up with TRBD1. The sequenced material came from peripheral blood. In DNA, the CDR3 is TGTGCCAGCAGTTTAGTTGGGACAGGACAGGGGGCGACTGAAGCTTTCTTT. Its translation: CASSLVGTGQGATEAFF.